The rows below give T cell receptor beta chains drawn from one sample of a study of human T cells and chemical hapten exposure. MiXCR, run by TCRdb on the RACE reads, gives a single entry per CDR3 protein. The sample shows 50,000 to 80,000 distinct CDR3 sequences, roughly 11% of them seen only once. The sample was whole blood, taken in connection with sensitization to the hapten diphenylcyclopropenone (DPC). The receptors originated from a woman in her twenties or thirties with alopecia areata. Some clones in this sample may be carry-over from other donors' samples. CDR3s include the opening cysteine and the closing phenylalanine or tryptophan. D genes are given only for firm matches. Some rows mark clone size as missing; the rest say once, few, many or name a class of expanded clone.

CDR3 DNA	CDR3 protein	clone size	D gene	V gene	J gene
TGCGCCAGCAGCCAAGTGGGGGAAGAGACCCAGTACTTC	CASSQVGEETQYF	.	.	TRBV4-1	TRBJ2-5
TGTGCCAGCCTATCGGCGGTGAACACTGAAGCTTTCTTT	CASLSAVNTEAFF	.	.	TRBV28	TRBJ1-1
TGTGCCAGCAAAATATTTGGGTTCATGAACACTGAAGCTTTCTTT	CASKIFGFMNTEAFF	many	.	TRBV28	TRBJ1-1
TGTGCCAGCAGCCTCCCCGACGATACGCAGTATTTT	CASSLPDDTQYF	.	.	TRBV7-9	TRBJ2-3
TGTGCCAGACCAAGAGGACAGCCGGACTATGGCTACACCTTC	CARPRGQPDYGYTF	many	.	TRBV6-2/TRBV6-3	TRBJ1-2
TGTGCCAGCAGTCCCACTGGTAACCTGAACACTGAAGCTTTCTTT	CASSPTGNLNTEAFF	.	.	TRBV27	TRBJ1-1
TGTGCCAGCAGCCCCTTGTTGGGTGAGCAGTTCTTC	CASSPLLGEQFF	many	.	TRBV3-1	TRBJ2-1
TGTGCCAGCAGCTTTGTGGCGGGCGCATGGTCGAGCACAGATACGCAGTATTTT	CASSFVAGAWSSTDTQYF	few	.	TRBV11-3	TRBJ2-3
TGTGCCAGCTCCTTTGGAAATGAGCAGTTCTTC	CASSFGNEQFF	many	.	TRBV11-1	TRBJ2-1
TGCGCCAGCAGCGCTGGACTAGCGGGGCTATACAATGAGCAGTTCTTC	CASSAGLAGLYNEQFF	.	TRBD2	TRBV5-1	TRBJ2-1
TGTGCCAGCAGCCAAGACTCCCGGGGAGCTTTCTTT	CASSQDSRGAFF	.	.	TRBV14	TRBJ1-1
TGTGCCAGCAGAGTAGCGGGAGGGCTAGTAGATACGCAGTATTTT	CASRVAGGLVDTQYF	many	TRBD2	TRBV28	TRBJ2-3
TGCAGTGCTAGGGATGAGGTGAGCACTGAAGCTTTCTTT	CSARDEVSTEAFF	.	.	TRBV20-1	TRBJ1-1
TGTGCCAGCAGCACAGGGTACACTGAAGCTTTCTTT	CASSTGYTEAFF	once	.	TRBV28	TRBJ1-1
TGTGCCAGCAGGCCAGAGGTTTCGAATTCACCCCTCCACTTT	CASRPEVSNSPLHF	.	.	TRBV28	TRBJ1-6
TGTGCCCGGGGGGGGACTAGCGGGAGGGACTCAGATACGCAGTATTTT	CARGGTSGRDSDTQYF	many	TRBD2	TRBV30	TRBJ2-3
TGTGCCAGCAGCCTCACTAGCGGGGGACAAGATACGCAGTATTTT	CASSLTSGGQDTQYF	few	TRBD2	TRBV14	TRBJ2-3
TGCGCCAGCAGCTCCCTTGGGGACGCTAGCAGCTCCTACAATGAGCAGTTCTTC	CASSSLGDASSSYNEQFF	many	.	TRBV5-1	TRBJ2-1
TGCGCCAGCAGGAGACAGGGGGGGGCGGCAGATACGCAGTATTTT	CASRRQGGAADTQYF	many	TRBD1	TRBV4-3	TRBJ2-3
TGTGCCAGCAGCTTAGCCCCCGTTGGGGGCCCGTACGAGCAGTACTTC	CASSLAPVGGPYEQYF	many	.	TRBV7-9	TRBJ2-7
TGCGCCAGCAGCCCTCCGGGACAGGGGACTGAAGCTTTCTTT	CASSPPGQGTEAFF	.	TRBD1	TRBV5-1	TRBJ1-1
TGTGCCAGCAGCTTCTCGGACTCTGGAAACACCATATATTTT	CASSFSDSGNTIYF	many	.	TRBV13	TRBJ1-3
TGTGCCAGAAGCTTACAAGGGGGGCTTTATTCCTACGAGCAGTACTTC	CARSLQGGLYSYEQYF	.	.	TRBV5-3	TRBJ2-7
TGCGCCAGCAGCGCGGCTGGGACAGCCGTCGACGAGCAGTACTTC	CASSAAGTAVDEQYF	.	TRBD1	TRBV10-1	TRBJ2-7
TGCAGCGTTTCCCTCACAGAATACGAGCAGTACTTC	CSVSLTEYEQYF	many	.	TRBV29-1	TRBJ2-7
TGCAGCGCCACAACAGCCTTCTCCTACAATGAGCAGTTCTTC	CSATTAFSYNEQFF	.	.	TRBV29-1	TRBJ2-1
TGTGCCAGCAGCCCACAGGGGTTTTACACAGATACGCAGTATTTT	CASSPQGFYTDTQYF	.	TRBD1	TRBV3-1	TRBJ2-3
TGTGCCAGCTCCAAAACGACGGGGACAGGTCAGCCCCAGCATTTT	CASSKTTGTGQPQHF	many	TRBD1	TRBV18	TRBJ1-5
TGTGCCAGCAGCTTGGGACAGGGTGTTGGCGAGACCCAGTACTTC	CASSLGQGVGETQYF	many	TRBD1	TRBV5-6	TRBJ2-5
TGTGCCAGCGCGTCCTCCTGGGGCAATGAGCAGTTCTTC	CASASSWGNEQFF	.	.	TRBV7-2	TRBJ2-1
TGTGCCAGCATAGGGGAAAAACAGGGGATCCCTGAAGCTTTCTTT	CASIGEKQGIPEAFF	many	TRBD1	TRBV25-1	TRBJ1-1
TGTGCCAGCAGTTTCGACAGGGGGAGTGAAAAACTGTTTTTT	CASSFDRGSEKLFF	few	TRBD1	TRBV7-2	TRBJ1-4
TGCGCCAGCAGCTTGTATTCCGGGATTGAGTGGACCCAGTACTTC	CASSLYSGIEWTQYF	many	.	TRBV5-1	TRBJ2-5
TGCGCCAGCAGCCAAGTTAGGGCAGATACGCAGTATTTT	CASSQVRADTQYF	.	.	TRBV4-1	TRBJ2-3
TGCGCCAGCAGCCAACACCTGGTGAGTCTAGCGGCCCCCTACGAGCAGTACTTC	CASSQHLVSLAAPYEQYF	few	TRBD2	TRBV4-3	TRBJ2-7
TGCAGTGCTAGAGCGGGAAGCTACGAGCAGTACTTC	CSARAGSYEQYF	.	.	TRBV20-1	TRBJ2-7
TGTGCCAGCAGTTTGGTTCAGGGAGTAAATACGCAGTATTTT	CASSLVQGVNTQYF	many	.	TRBV28	TRBJ2-3
TGTGCCAGCAGTTTAGTTTTTGGTCAGCCCCAGCATTTT	CASSLVFGQPQHF	few	.	TRBV28	TRBJ1-5
TGTGCCAGCAGTTTTGGGGCGAATCAGCCCCAGCATTTT	CASSFGANQPQHF	.	.	TRBV28	TRBJ1-5
TGCGCCAGCAGCTTGGGCGCAGTTTCAAAAGAGACCCAGTACTTC	CASSLGAVSKETQYF	.	.	TRBV5-1	TRBJ2-5
TGTGCCAGCGGTAGCTGGGGGGCCAAAAACATTCAGTACTTC	CASGSWGAKNIQYF	few	.	TRBV28	TRBJ2-4
TGTGCCAGCAGCTCCGGGACTACCAATGAGCAGTTCTTC	CASSSGTTNEQFF	.	TRBD2	TRBV11-1	TRBJ2-1
TGTGCCAGCAGACCTACCGGGACCCCGGACAATGAGCAGTTCTTC	CASRPTGTPDNEQFF	few	.	TRBV5-5	TRBJ2-1
TGCAGCGTTGCGACAACGATAAAAGGACAGATCGACTATGGCTACACCTTC	CSVATTIKGQIDYGYTF	few	.	TRBV29-1	TRBJ1-2